These 15 T cell receptor beta chains originate from one sample sequenced in a study of CD4+ T cells in melanoma. Profiling relied on immunoSEQ multiplex PCR, and the TCRdb table lists in-frame clones only, not all of them. The sample carries about 140,000 clones, about 93% recorded once. The receptors here all came from a human donor with melanoma.

The V call is TRBV15, the J call TRBJ1-6; no definite D call. Trimming pared 0 bases from V and 14 bases from J, leaving 8 bases between. CDR3 size: 12 residues. CDR1 and CDR2 from the germline V gene are LNHNV and YYDKDF (reference sequence). Here the CDR3 reads CATSRDGRALHF. DNA for the CDR3: TGTGCCACCAGCAGAGATGGGAGGGCCCTCCACTTT.

The CDR3 loop is CASRDGVGTEAFF. DNA for the CDR3: TGTGCCAGCCGTGATGGGGTTGGCACTGAAGCTTTCTTT. The V gene is TRBV7-2, the J gene TRBJ1-1; D remains ambiguous. Trimming cost V 8 bases and J 4 bases, with 14 bases left between them. CDR3 length equals 13 residues. Germline CDR1 SGHTA, CDR2 FQGNSA. The complete variable domain, with remaining parts taken from reference TRBV7-2 and TRBJ1-1, reads GAGVSQSPSNKVTEKGKDVELRCDPISGHTALYWYRQSLGQGLEFLIYFQGNSAPDKSGLPSDRFSAERTGGSVSTLTIQRTQQEDSAVYLCASRDGVGTEAFFGQGTRLTVV.

The DNA for the CDR3 is TGTGCCAGCAGCTCGAGCGGACAGGGGGCTGGAAACACCATATATTTT. It specifies CASSSSGQGAGNTIYF. This chain links TRBV7-9 with TRBJ1-3, with TRBD1 matching over 10 bases. Germline trimming cut 4 bases from V and 2 bases from J; bases unmatched to any gene: 5. Germline values: CDR1 SEHNR, CDR2 FQNEAQ (reference sequence). This CDR3 has 16 residues.

The V gene is TRBV6-5, the J gene TRBJ1-4; perhaps TRBD1 as D (6 bases). V was pared by 6 bases and J by 7 bases, with 18 bases between. CDR1 and CDR2 from the germline V gene are MNHEY and SVGAGI. CDR3 length: 15 amino acids. Here the CDR3 reads CASRSPSGAAEKLFF. CDR3 coding DNA: TGTGCCAGCAGAAGCCCCTCAGGGGCGGCTGAAAAACTGTTTTTT.

The chain is built from TRBV2 and TRBJ2-5; D uncertain. The CDR3 totals 12 residues. CDR1 is SNHLY and CDR2 is FYNNEI in the germline V gene. V was trimmed by 6 bases and J by 5 bases, leaving 10 bases between them. The CDR3: CASRVSSETQYF. The CDR3 bases are TGTGCCAGCAGGGTATCTTCGGAGACCCAGTACTTC.

CDR3 loop: CASNLGGGETQYF. The CDR3 coding sequence is TGTGCCAGCAACCTAGGGGGCGGTGAGACCCAGTACTTC. The chain combines TRBV5-8 with TRBJ2-5, with 7 bases matching TRBD1. CDR1 SGHTS and CDR2 YDEGEE come from the germline V gene. J lost 5 bases, V lost 6 bases, and 7 bases had no gene match. The CDR3 runs 13 residues.

The chain carries TRBV19 and TRBJ1-1; weak D call: TRBD1 (5 bases). Germline CDR1 is LNHDA and CDR2 is SQIVND (reference sequence). V lost 8 bases and J 5 bases, leaving 15 bases between the germline ends. The CDR3 has 13 amino acids. CDR3 loop: CASFGQGGTEAFF. The DNA for the CDR3 is TGTGCCAGTTTTGGGCAGGGAGGGACTGAAGCTTTCTTT.

The genes are TRBV25-1 and TRBJ1-5, with D possibly being TRBD1 (5 bases). V lost 6 bases to trimming and J lost 4 bases, with 16 bases between them. The germline CDR1 and CDR2 sequences are MGHDK and SYGVNS. The CDR3 consists of 15 residues. The CDR3 protein is CASSPGTAINQPQHF. CDR3 coding DNA: TGTGCCAGCAGCCCAGGGACGGCGATTAATCAGCCCCAGCATTTT.

The chain uses TRBV7-2 and TRBJ1-1; 12 bases map to TRBD1. The CDR3 is 17 amino acids. The germline CDR1 and CDR2 sequences are SGHTA and FQGNSA. With 5 bases clipped from V and 4 bases from J, the junction kept 11 bases outside the gene matches. This CDR3 reads CASSRAGTGGAGTEAFF. CDR3 in DNA: TGTGCCAGCAGCCGAGCCGGGACAGGGGGCGCGGGCACTGAAGCTTTCTTT.

The chain couples TRBV5-1 to TRBJ2-3, with 8 bases matching TRBD2. Germline V lookup: CDR1 SGHRS, CDR2 YFSETQ. V was pared by 7 bases and J by 4 bases, with 11 bases of the junction left unmatched. The CDR3 is 15 amino acids. Here the CDR3 DNA reads TGCGCCAGCGGCTACGGGACTAGGGATTCAGATACGCAGTATTTT. This codes for CASGYGTRDSDTQYF.

The V and J genes are TRBV5-1 and TRBJ2-7; 10 bases align to TRBD1. The CDR3 is made up of 15 amino acids. The junction had 7 bases not matched to a gene; V was cut back by 0 bases and J by 7 bases. Germline V CDR1 and CDR2: SGHRS, YFSETQ. CDR3 bases: TGCGCCAGCAGCTTGGGGGACAGGGGTCAGGAAGAGCAGTACTTC. Translated: CASSLGDRGQEEQYF.

The table lists this clone with a count of one. The genes are TRBV6-5 and TRBJ1-2; D is ambiguous. CDR3 length: 14 amino acids. V was cut by 5 bases and J by 6 bases, with 16 bases left in between. Germline V gene sequence: CDR1 MNHEY, CDR2 SVGAGI. The DNA for the CDR3 is TGTGCCAGCAGTCTTCGGGAGACAATGCATGGCTACACCTTC. Translation: CASSLRETMHGYTF.

The chain joins TRBV6-6 to TRBJ1-2, with TRBD1 matching 10 bases. Trimming cost V 4 bases and J 5 bases; bases outside gene matches: 4. The germline CDR1 and CDR2 sequences are MNHNY and SVGAGI (reference sequence). This CDR3 is 14 amino acids long. As DNA, the CDR3 is TGTGCCAGCAGTTTACCGGGACAGGGGTATGGCTACACCTTC. Amino acids: CASSLPGQGYGYTF.

The rearrangement joins TRBV5-1 to TRBJ1-1; no clear D gene. This CDR3 has 14 amino acids. Germline V gene sequence: CDR1 SGHRS, CDR2 YFSETQ. The V end was cut by 0 bases, the J end by 1 base, with 7 bases between. This CDR3 reads CASSLGNWNTEAFF. CDR3 nucleotide sequence: TGCGCCAGCAGCTTGGGCAACTGGAACACTGAAGCTTTCTTT.

There are a few counts of this clone. The chain employs TRBV6-5 and TRBJ2-5; 9 bases agree with TRBD2. V dropped 3 bases and J dropped 4; count of bases not matched to a gene: 3. This CDR3 contains 14 residues. From germline, CDR1 is MNHEY and CDR2 SVGAGI. The CDR3, as DNA: TGTGCCAGCAGTTATGGGCGGGGGGGAGAGACCCAGTACTTC. Its protein is CASSYGRGGETQYF.